The rows below give T cell receptor beta chains drawn from one sample of a study of graft-versus-host responses after intestinal transplantation. Their antigen targets remain unknown. The data were produced by immunoSEQ multiplex PCR, yet TCRdb's version contains in-frame clones alone and is incomplete. Of about 86,000 clones listed, less than 90% are singletons. Sequenced material: unstimulated CD4+ T cells sorted from spleen or lymph node cells, taken before transplant. Every receptor here comes from a human donor who was the organ donor for an intestinal transplant. Each CDR3 is given with its conserved first and last residue.

cdr3_aa: CASSPRTSGSTDTQYF
j_call: TRBJ2-3
v_call: TRBV4-1

cdr3_aa: CASSVGDLLSASTDTQYF
j_call: TRBJ2-3
v_call: TRBV9

cdr3_aa: CASRQPSSYEQYF
j_call: TRBJ2-7
v_call: TRBV28

cdr3_aa: CASSIAGVGNYGYTF
j_call: TRBJ1-2
v_call: TRBV19

cdr3_aa: CASSLNRGEQFF
j_call: TRBJ2-1
v_call: TRBV7-3

cdr3_aa: CASSEIGQRPEQYF
j_call: TRBJ2-7
v_call: TRBV5-6

cdr3_aa: CASSLLSDEKLFF
j_call: TRBJ1-4
v_call: TRBV28

cdr3_aa: CASSIPTGSNTEAFF
j_call: TRBJ1-1
v_call: TRBV19

cdr3_aa: CASSQDGVRSYEQYF
j_call: TRBJ2-7
v_call: TRBV4-2

cdr3_aa: CASSRGIRVSGANVLTF
j_call: TRBJ2-6
v_call: TRBV5-1

cdr3_aa: CASSSYRGGGLPASGNTIYF
j_call: TRBJ1-3
v_call: TRBV7-6

cdr3_aa: CASRLGLAEYNEQFF
j_call: TRBJ2-1
v_call: TRBV27